Listed below are T cell receptor beta chains from one sample, sequenced in a study of radiation and T cells in renal cell carcinoma. Sequencing was performed with immunoSEQ multiplex PCR; in TCRdb, only in-frame clones are kept and a portion is missing. The sample records about 130,000 clones, 81% being singletons. This specimen was blood, taken from a patient whose treatment included radiotherapy and nephrectomy. These receptors were obtained from a man in his forties or fifties with renal cell carcinoma. The conserved cysteine and the conserved F or W are not part of the CDR3 here. D genes are given only for firm matches.

>TRBJ2-7|TRBV20-1|NA
SARPLYEQY
>TRBJ1-1|TRBV7-9|TRBD1
ASSATGGADTEAF
>TRBJ2-3|TRBV6-1|NA
ASSEAWGADTQY
>TRBJ2-7|TRBV30|NA
AWSVVRSEQY
>TRBJ2-1|TRBV28|TRBD2
ASVRAGAGYNEQF
>TRBJ2-7|TRBV5-1|NA
ASSLTSEVEQY
>TRBJ1-2|TRBV20-1|NA
SASPGYGYT
>TRBJ1-5|TRBV5-1|NA
ASSPGGAGNQPQH
>TRBJ1-2|TRBV15|NA
ATSRDPVTGATPNYGYT
>TRBJ1-1|TRBV6-5|NA
ASSYSRGGTEAF
>TRBJ2-3|TRBV4-2|NA
ASRGTDTQY
>TRBJ1-5|TRBV19|TRBD1
ASRGTGEGNQPQH
>TRBJ1-2|TRBV27|TRBD1
ASSLTGDYGYT
>TRBJ2-7|TRBV19|TRBD2
ASSMVAGEPYEQY
>TRBJ2-2|TRBV19|NA
ASSPDRTYTGELF
>TRBJ2-3|TRBV10-1|TRBD2
ASSSEGLAGVGGTDTQY
>TRBJ2-3|TRBV6-5|TRBD1
ASSSGTGGADTQY
>TRBJ2-7|TRBV7-2|TRBD1
ASSLVHRGRSPYEQY
>TRBJ2-3|TRBV7-9|NA
ASSLVGGGTDTQY
>TRBJ2-5|TRBV5-5|NA
ASSLEMAGGRETQY
>TRBJ2-1|TRBV19|NA
ASSPPVGSGHYNEQF
>TRBJ2-7|TRBV19|NA
ASSIQGSYEQY
>TRBJ1-3|TRBV18|NA
ASSPPGGNTIY
>TRBJ2-2|TRBV9|NA
ASTQRDTGELF
>TRBJ2-3|TRBV29-1|TRBD1
SVEMGIDRGRGTDTQY
>TRBJ2-7|TRBV6-5|TRBD2
ASKRLAGEGYEQY
>TRBJ2-5|TRBV11-3|NA
ASSSQGSGVETQY
>TRBJ1-3|TRBV4-2|NA
ASSQDRQGRNTIY
>TRBJ1-2|TRBV29-1|NA
SVEQVGGYT
>TRBJ1-5|TRBV5-1|NA
ASRNSGDSNQPQH
>TRBJ1-5|TRBV28|TRBD1
ASSLSQGGENQPQH
>TRBJ1-2|TRBV4-3|NA
ASSQESIGLEVGYGYT
>TRBJ2-2|TRBV5-5|NA
ASSLMGFAGELF
>TRBJ2-7|TRBV5-6|TRBD1
ASSRGQGLSYEQY
>TRBJ1-1|TRBV5-1|NA
ASSLVVKLGNTEAF
>TRBJ2-6|TRBV2|NA
ASLPNSGANVLT
>TRBJ2-7|TRBV6-6|TRBD2
ASINGWTSGSYEQY
>TRBJ2-7|TRBV27|TRBD1
ASNPIGQAYEQY
>TRBJ2-7|TRBV9|TRBD2
ASSAGTTSSYEQY
>TRBJ2-1|TRBV7-8|NA
ASSLDINEQF
>TRBJ2-2|TRBV13|NA
ASSPEGLSNTGELF
>TRBJ2-5|TRBV12-5|NA
ASARGWETQY
>TRBJ2-7|TRBV10-1|NA
ATHWVYEQY
>TRBJ2-7|TRBV28|NA
ASRITAYEQY
>TRBJ2-3|TRBV7-9|NA
ASSLGDSSQY
>TRBJ1-1|TRBV19|NA
ASSIINAGNTEAF
>TRBJ2-3|TRBV18|TRBD2
ASSRAGGSTDTQY
>TRBJ1-6|TRBV6-5|NA
ASSYGVKIGSPLH
>TRBJ2-2|TRBV28|NA
ASSLSVTGELF